The clone carrying this T cell receptor beta chain showed up just a few times. Its antigen is undetermined. These data originate in a study of blood T cells in healthy people across ages. Study at large: About one barcoded beta molecule was captured per two T cells (by template switching). Study-wide results and limits: Underestimates were what the diversity estimates from one million T cells were considered to be. Versus aged donors, long-lived donors had higher diversity and more naive CD4+ cells.

The CDR3 totals 15 residues. The ends lost 0 bases at V and 7 bases at J; junction bases unmatched: 8. Germline loops: CDR1 ENHRY, CDR2 SYGVKD. With a J-beta primer mix and a sample-barcoded 5' primer, a second PCR ran roughly 7 to 11 cycles. TCRdb recomputed calls from the 5' RACE reads with MiXCR, one row per CDR3 protein. The sample contains 1,800,000 or so distinct CDR3 sequences, 30% to 40% of which appear only once. The J gene is TRBJ2-7, the V gene TRBV10-3, with TRBD1 matching 8 bases. The receptor's source is a human donor in good health. The sequenced sample consisted of blood. The CDR3 nucleotides read TGTGCCATCAGTGAGTCGGGGACAGGTTTGGTAGAGCAGTACTTC. It codes for CAISESGTGLVEQYF.